One and the same sample provided the 30 T cell receptor beta chains below, sequenced in a study of cytomegalovirus exposure and HLA in healthy donors (TCRdb year 2017). Libraries came from the immunoSEQ multiplex PCR assay. For the multiplex PCR, a mixture combining 60 forward primers for TCR Vbeta segments and 13 reverse primers for TCR Jbeta segments was used. TCRdb's version of the immuneACCESS table is confined to in-frame rearrangements and falls short of the full clone set. An unresolved V gene accounts for under half of the shortfall where checked; the remainder is of unknown origin. The sample has some 69,000 clones on record, around 70% of them singletons. Of the sample, 11% to 15% falls within the top ten clones. The specimen was PBMCs. The receptors originated from a male donor in good health and CMV-seropositive.

This sequence joins TRBV6-1 and TRBJ1-1; 10 nucleotides agree with TRBD1. V lost 1 base, J lost 4 bases, and 12 bases stayed unmatched. The length of the CDR3 is 18 residues. The V gene's germline CDR1 is MNHNS and CDR2 SASEGT. CDR3 region: CASSEVRRQGAAGTEAFF. The CDR3 DNA is TGTGCCAGCAGTGAAGTGCGGAGACAGGGGGCCGCCGGCACTGAAGCTTTCTTT.

The J gene is TRBJ2-1, the V gene TRBV6-5; 7 nucleotides agree with TRBD2. CDR3 length: 11 residues. In germline, CDR1 is MNHEY, CDR2 SVGAGI. The ends lost 6 bases at V and 7 bases at J; junction bases unmatched: 0. The CDR3 here is CASSGGNEQFF. In DNA, the CDR3 is TGTGCCAGCAGCGGGGGGAATGAGCAGTTCTTC.

V is TRBV14 and J is TRBJ2-2, with D possibly TRBD1 on 6 matching bases. The CDR3 contains 16 residues. Germline V CDR1 and CDR2: SGHDN, FVKESK. Trimming removed 4 bases at V and 0 bases at J, with 12 bases between. The CDR3 here is CASSPRTAPNTGELFF. The CDR3 bases are TGTGCCAGCAGCCCTCGGACAGCCCCGAACACCGGGGAGCTGTTTTTT.

The gene calls are TRBV2 and TRBJ2-7; 8 nucleotides align to TRBD1. Germline V lookup: CDR1 SNHLY, CDR2 FYNNEI. The CDR3 is 14 residues long. The J segment lost 2 bases and the V segment lost 6 bases, leaving 6 bases of the junction unmatched. The CDR3 DNA reads as TGTGCCAGCAGCATGCACAGGGGGACCTACGAGCAGTACTTC. Translating gives CASSMHRGTYEQYF. Complete variable domain (other parts from reference TRBV2 and TRBJ2-7): EPEVTQTPSHQVTQMGQEVILRCVPISNHLYFYWYRQILGQKVEFLVSFYNNEISEKSEIFDDQFSVERPDGSNFTLKIRSTKLEDSAMYFCASSMHRGTYEQYFGPGTRLTVT.

The V call is TRBV30, the J call TRBJ1-3; 7 bases are a match to TRBD1. The CDR3 spans 15 residues. After removal of 1 base from V and 4 bases from J, the junction contained 7 bases not matched to a gene. The germline V gene encodes CDR1 GTSNPN and CDR2 SVGIG (reference sequence). In DNA form, the CDR3 reads TGTGCCTGGAGTGCCACAGGGGCCCTCGGAAACACCATATATTTT. Translated, it gives CAWSATGALGNTIYF.

This clone has more than one count but fewer than ten. The chain joins TRBV5-6 to TRBJ1-2; 11 bases align to TRBD1. J was trimmed by 4 bases and V by 6 bases; bases with no gene match: 8. The CDR3 has 15 residues. Germline loops: CDR1 SGHDT, CDR2 YYEEEE. The CDR3 DNA is TGTGCCAGCACCGAGAGGGGACAGGGGGTCTATGGCTACACCTTC. As protein: CASTERGQGVYGYTF.

This clone was picked up a small number of times. The chain employs TRBV7-3 and TRBJ2-1; 11 nucleotides line up with TRBD2. V shed 3 bases and J 1 base; nucleotides not matched to a gene: 5. The CDR3 contains 17 residues. CDR1 is SGHTA and CDR2 is FQGTGA in the germline V gene. The CDR3 DNA is TGTGCCAGCAGCTTCGGACTAGCGGGCATATCCTACAATGAGCAGTTCTTC. This encodes CASSFGLAGISYNEQFF.

Note on this clone: Compared with germline, one end of the junction differs, possibly owing to a read error. Other DNA sequences in the sample encode the same CDR3. The chain recombines TRBV29-1 with TRBJ2-2; TRBD1 agrees at 7 bases. Germline CDR1 is SQVTM and CDR2 is ANQGSEA. CDR3 size: 13 residues. The CDR3 coding sequence is TGTAGCGTGGGGACAGCGAACACCGGGGAGCTGTTTTTT. This codes for CSVGTANTGELFF.

The rearrangement links TRBV6-1 to TRBJ1-5; 9 bases match TRBD1. The CDR3 runs to 15 residues. The J segment lost 6 bases and the V segment lost 5 bases, leaving 8 bases of the junction unmatched. Germline CDR1 and CDR2: MNHNS and SASEGT. CDR3 amino acids: CASSSATGGSQPQHF. DNA of the CDR3: TGTGCCAGCAGTTCGGCGACAGGGGGGAGTCAGCCCCAGCATTTT.

The chain has TRBV10-3 and TRBJ2-7, with 10 bases aligning to TRBD1. Trimming took 2 bases from V and 2 from J; bases not matched to a gene: 9. CDR1 ENHRY and CDR2 SYGVKD come from the germline V gene. The CDR3 is 17 amino acids. CDR3 loop: CAISEPGVGQGPYEQYF. DNA for the CDR3: TGTGCCATCAGTGAGCCTGGGGTGGGACAGGGGCCCTACGAGCAGTACTTC.

The V and J genes are TRBV11-3 and TRBJ2-7; tentatively, D is TRBD2 (6 bases). Germline V CDR1 and CDR2: SGHNT, YENEEA. The CDR3 sequence is 16 residues long. V was clipped by 2 bases and J by 6 bases, with 20 bases between them. CDR3 amino acids: CASSLTWTTHQGEQYF. The DNA of the CDR3 is TGTGCCAGCAGCTTAACCTGGACTACCCACCAAGGCGAGCAGTACTTC.

The CDR3 is CASSPRTGYNYGYTF. The DNA for the CDR3 is TGTGCCAGCAGCCCGAGGACAGGTTATAACTATGGCTACACCTTC. The chain uses TRBV7-9 and TRBJ1-2; 7 bases match TRBD1. Germline values: CDR1 SEHNR, CDR2 FQNEAQ (reference sequence). The CDR3 is 15 residues long. Trimming took 5 bases from V and 1 from J; bases not matched to a gene: 7.

This clone was counted between two and nine times. The chain combines TRBV2 with TRBJ1-6; D call uncertain. Trimming removed 4 bases at V and 9 bases at J, with 10 bases between. Germline V gives CDR1 SNHLY, CDR2 FYNNEI. The CDR3 extends over 13 amino acids. The chain's CDR3 is CASSGAQSSPLHF. The CDR3 DNA sequence: TGTGCCAGCAGTGGGGCACAATCTTCACCCCTCCACTTT. The entire variable domain, with the rest obtained from reference TRBV2 and TRBJ1-6, is as follows: EPEVTQTPSHQVTQMGQEVILRCVPISNHLYFYWYRQILGQKVEFLVSFYNNEISEKSEIFDDQFSVERPDGSNFTLKIRSTKLEDSAMYFCASSGAQSSPLHFGNGTRLTVT.

This chain connects TRBV5-1 to TRBJ1-3; D gene unclear. Trimming left V 4 bases short and J 7 bases short, with 9 bases between. Per germline, CDR1 SGHRS and CDR2 YFSETQ. The CDR3 is 12 residues long. Here the CDR3 DNA reads TGCGCCAGCAGCCCCCCCGGGAACACCATATATTTT. It codes for CASSPPGNTIYF.

This clone occurred a few times. Written as DNA, the CDR3 is TGTGCCAGCAGTTTGGCGGGGTACGAGCAGTACTTC. It encodes CASSLAGYEQYF. The chain carries TRBV28 and TRBJ2-7, with a weak D call TRBD2 (6 bases). CDR1 MDHEN and CDR2 SYDVKM come from the germline V gene. Trimming removed 3 bases from V and 4 bases from J, with 7 bases in between. The CDR3 sequence is 12 residues long.

This chain uses TRBV7-9 with TRBJ2-6, with TRBD1 matching 9 bases. With 5 bases clipped from V and 2 bases from J, the junction kept 4 bases outside the gene matches. The CDR3 has 16 amino acids. Germline V gene lookup returns CDR1 SEHNR and CDR2 FQNEAQ (reference sequence). For the CDR3, the DNA is TGTGCCAGCAGCAACCGGGACAGGGCTGGGGCCAACGTCCTGACTTTC. This encodes CASSNRDRAGANVLTF.

CDR3 protein: CATKGTATNEKLFF. The CDR3 DNA reads TGTGCCACCAAAGGGACAGCAACTAATGAAAAACTGTTTTTT. The rearrangement links TRBV15 to TRBJ1-4; 7 nucleotides line up with TRBD1. J lost 0 bases, V lost 7 bases, and 2 bases had no gene match. The germline CDR1 and CDR2 sequences are LNHNV and YYDKDF (reference sequence). The CDR3 has 14 amino acids.

V and J are TRBV28 and TRBJ2-2, with 10 bases identical to TRBD2. Germline lookup yields CDR1 MDHEN and CDR2 SYDVKM. With 10 bases clipped from V and 4 bases from J, the junction kept 9 bases outside the gene matches. The CDR3 has 15 amino acids. CDR3 DNA: TGTGCCACCGCCTCGGGACTAGCGTCCACCGGGGAGCTGTTTTTT. Translated, it gives CATASGLASTGELFF.

DNA for the CDR3: TGTGCCTGGTGTAACGGGGAGACCCAGTACTTC. Translating it yields CAWCNGETQYF. The chain links TRBV30 to TRBJ2-5; D is undetermined. V was shortened by 5 bases and J by 5 bases, with 9 bases between the two germline ends. The germline V gene encodes CDR1 GTSNPN and CDR2 SVGIG (reference sequence). CDR3 length: 11 residues. The entire variable domain, with the rest obtained from reference TRBV30 and TRBJ2-5, is as follows: SQTIHQWPATLVQPVGSPLSLECTVEGTSNPNLYWYRQAAGRGLQLLFYSVGIGQISSEVPQNLSASRPQDRQFILSSKKLLLSDSGFYLCAWCNGETQYFGPGTRLLVL.

This rearrangement joins TRBV10-2 to TRBJ2-3; 10 bases line up with TRBD2. Trimming removed 6 bases from V and 1 base from J; junction bases left unmatched: 4. Germline V gene sequence: CDR1 WSHSY, CDR2 SAAADI. The CDR3 length is 15 residues. The CDR3 region is CASSTGTSGTDTQYF. CDR3 sequence (DNA): TGCGCCAGCAGCACCGGGACTAGCGGCACAGATACGCAGTATTTT.

The genes are TRBV10-1 and TRBJ1-5; D not certain. Trimming shortened V by 0 bases and J by 7 bases, and 7 bases separated the two germline ends. CDR1 is WNHNN and CDR2 is SYGVQD in the germline V gene (reference sequence). This CDR3 spans 13 amino acids. The CDR3: CASSESNIQPQHF. CDR3 DNA sequence: TGCGCCAGCAGTGAGTCGAACATCCAGCCCCAGCATTTT.

This clone was detected only a few times. The V gene is TRBV5-1, the J gene TRBJ1-2, with D perhaps matching TRBD1 (5 bases). In germline, CDR1 is SGHRS, CDR2 YFSETQ. Trimming took off 3 bases at V and 4 bases at J, with 13 bases between the two ends. The CDR3 spans 14 residues. CDR3 region: CASSSGDRGYGYTF. CDR3 nucleotides: TGCGCCAGCAGCTCGGGGGACCGTGGCTATGGCTACACCTTC.

The chain has TRBV6-1 and TRBJ1-2, with TRBD1 identical over 7 bases. In germline, CDR1 is MNHNS, CDR2 SASEGT. After removal of 7 bases from V and 4 bases from J, the junction contained 6 bases not matched to a gene. The CDR3 runs to 13 residues. CDR3 nucleotide sequence: TGTGCCAGCAACCCCGACAGGGTCTATGGCTACACCTTC. Encoded protein: CASNPDRVYGYTF.

The V call is TRBV4-1, the J call TRBJ2-7; 9 bases match TRBD1. V lost 3 bases to trimming and J lost 2 bases; unmatched junction nucleotides: 5. The CDR3 length is 15 residues. CDR1 and CDR2 from the germline V gene are MGHRA and YSYEKL. CDR3 sequence: CASSQAGTGTYEQYF. The CDR3 DNA is TGCGCCAGCAGCCAGGCCGGGACAGGGACCTACGAGCAGTACTTC.

This clone was recorded only once. The chain recombines TRBV5-1 with TRBJ1-1; D not certain. Germline V gene data show CDR1 as SGHRS and CDR2 as YFSETQ. This CDR3 is 14 amino acids long. Trimming stripped 0 bases from V and 3 bases from J, with 9 bases between. The CDR3 sequence is CASSLEEVYTEAFF. Here the CDR3 DNA reads TGCGCCAGCAGCTTGGAGGAGGTGTACACTGAAGCTTTCTTT.

The J gene is TRBJ2-3, the V gene TRBV10-1, with TRBD2 matching over 13 bases. Germline CDR1 and CDR2: WNHNN and SYGVQD (reference sequence). This CDR3 comprises 19 residues. The V and J ends lost 0 bases and 4 bases, in that order; junction bases with no gene match: 10. The CDR3 here is CASSESPPGLAGVADTQYF. CDR3 DNA sequence: TGCGCCAGCAGTGAGTCGCCACCTGGACTAGCGGGAGTCGCAGATACGCAGTATTTT.

J is TRBJ1-1 and V is TRBV29-1; D not certain. Trimming cost V 6 bases and J 1 base, with 12 bases left between them. Germline V CDR1 and CDR2: SQVTM, ANQGSEA. This CDR3 region has 13 residues. CDR3 amino acids: CSVREDGNTEAFF. The DNA of the CDR3 is TGCAGCGTGAGGGAAGACGGGAACACTGAAGCTTTCTTT.

The chain joins TRBV7-9 to TRBJ2-7; TRBD2 agrees at 11 bases. CDR1 and CDR2 from the germline V gene are SEHNR and FQNEAQ (reference sequence). This CDR3 is 14 amino acids long. The J segment lost 6 bases and the V segment lost 4 bases, leaving 5 bases of the junction unmatched. CDR3: CASSSTSGIGEQYF. In DNA form, the CDR3 reads TGTGCCAGCAGCTCGACTAGCGGGATAGGCGAGCAGTACTTC.

The chain joins TRBV7-2 to TRBJ1-1; 7 positions match TRBD1. Germline CDR1 reads SGHTA; CDR2 reads FQGNSA. The V and J ends lost 5 bases and 7 bases, in that order; junction bases with no gene match: 10. This CDR3 contains 14 residues. CDR3 protein: CASSGYGQDYEAFF. The CDR3 nucleotides read TGTGCCAGCAGCGGCTACGGACAGGATTATGAAGCTTTCTTT.

The gene calls are TRBV7-7 and TRBJ2-5, with 13 bases that match TRBD2. The CDR3 runs 16 residues. In germline, CDR1 is SSHAT, CDR2 FNYEAQ (reference sequence). V shed 5 bases, J shed 6 bases, and the junction held 9 bases outside the gene matches. The CDR3 DNA sequence: TGTGCCAGCAGCCTAGGGACTAGCGGGGCTCAAAAGACCCAGTACTTC. Its translation is CASSLGTSGAQKTQYF.